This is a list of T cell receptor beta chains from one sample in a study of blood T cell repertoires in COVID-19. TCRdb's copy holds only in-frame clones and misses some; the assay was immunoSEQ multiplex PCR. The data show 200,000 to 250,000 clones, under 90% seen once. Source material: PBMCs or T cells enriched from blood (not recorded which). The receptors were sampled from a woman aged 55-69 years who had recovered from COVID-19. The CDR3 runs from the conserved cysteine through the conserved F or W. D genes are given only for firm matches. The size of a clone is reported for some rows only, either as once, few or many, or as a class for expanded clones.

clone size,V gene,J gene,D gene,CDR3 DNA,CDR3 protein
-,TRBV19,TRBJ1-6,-,TGTGCCAGTAGTATTAGGTGGGGGACTGATAATTCACCCCTCCACTTT,CASSIRWGTDNSPLHF
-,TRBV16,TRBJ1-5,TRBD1,TGTGCCAGCAGCCCTGGGACAGGGGATCAGCCCCAGCATTTT,CASSPGTGDQPQHF
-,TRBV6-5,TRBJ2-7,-,TGTGCCAGCAGTTACTCAACGGACACCTCCTACGAGCAGTACTTC,CASSYSTDTSYEQYF
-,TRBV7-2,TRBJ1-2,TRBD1,TGTGCCAGCAGCCTCGACAGGGGGAGGTTTGGCTACACCTTC,CASSLDRGRFGYTF
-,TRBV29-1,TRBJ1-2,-,TGCAGCGCTATACAGCTAACTCCTAACTATGGCTACACCTTC,CSAIQLTPNYGYTF
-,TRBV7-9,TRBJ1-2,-,TGTGCCAGCAGCTTAATCACAGCTAACTATGGCTACACCTTC,CASSLITANYGYTF
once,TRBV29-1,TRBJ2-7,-,TGCAGCGTGGGGGGGACACCCTACGAGCAGTACTTC,CSVGGTPYEQYF
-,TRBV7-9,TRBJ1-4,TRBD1,TGTGCCAGCAGCGAGGGCAGGGGGCCTTCAACTAATGAAAAACTGTTTTTT,CASSEGRGPSTNEKLFF
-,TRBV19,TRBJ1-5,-,TGTGCCAGTAGTTCCGGGGTCTATAGCAATCAGCCCCAGCATTTT,CASSSGVYSNQPQHF
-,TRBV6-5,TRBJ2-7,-,TGTGCCAGCAGTAGGAACAGACCCTACGAGCAGTACTTC,CASSRNRPYEQYF
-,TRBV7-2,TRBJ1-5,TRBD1,TGTGCCAGCAGCTTAGCCTCAACAGGGGCCAATCAGCCCCAGCATTTT,CASSLASTGANQPQHF
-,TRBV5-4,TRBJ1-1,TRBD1,TGTGCCAGCAGCTCCACAGGGGGTAACACTGAAGCTTTCTTT,CASSSTGGNTEAFF
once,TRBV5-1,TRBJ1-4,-,TGCGCCAGCAGCAGGACATCAACTAATGAAAAACTGTTTTTT,CASSRTSTNEKLFF
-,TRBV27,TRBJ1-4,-,TGTGCCAGCAGTTTATCTTCAGGGGAAACTAATGAAAAACTGTTTTTT,CASSLSSGETNEKLFF
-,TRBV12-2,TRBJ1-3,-,TGTGCAAGTCGCACAAAGACAGACAGGCACTCTGGAAACACCATATATTTT,CASRTKTDRHSGNTIYF
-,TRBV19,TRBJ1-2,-,TGTGCCAGTAGTATCCAGGGAAGATACTATGGCTACACCTTC,CASSIQGRYYGYTF
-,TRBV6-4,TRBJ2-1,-,TGTGCCAGCAGTGACTCGGCAAACAATGAGCAGTTCTTC,CASSDSANNEQFF
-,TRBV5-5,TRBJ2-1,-,TGTGCCAGCAGCATCTGGACTAACCCCAATGAGCAGTTCTTC,CASSIWTNPNEQFF
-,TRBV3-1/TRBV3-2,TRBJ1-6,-,TGTGCCAGCGCGGTTCAGAATAATTCACCCCTCCACTTT,CASAVQNNSPLHF
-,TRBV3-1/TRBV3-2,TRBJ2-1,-,TGTGCCAGCAGCCAAGACAACCGGGAACCAGGGTTCTTC,CASSQDNREPGFF
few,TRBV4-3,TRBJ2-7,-,TGCGCCAGCAGCCCCGGGGATCAATCCTACGAGCAGTACTTC,CASSPGDQSYEQYF
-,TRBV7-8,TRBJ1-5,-,TGTGCCAGCAGCCACGGCCTGAGACAGAAAATTTTT,CASSHGLRQKIF
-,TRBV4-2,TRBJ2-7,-,TGTGCCAGCAGCCACCCTCGGTCGTCCTACGAGCAGTACTTC,CASSHPRSSYEQYF
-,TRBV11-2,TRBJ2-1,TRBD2,TGTGCCAGCAGCTCACCCCTAGCGGGAGAGGATGAGCAGTTCTTC,CASSSPLAGEDEQFF
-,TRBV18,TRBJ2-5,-,TGTGCCAGCTCGCCGAAACGGGACACACAAGAGACCCAGTACTTC,CASSPKRDTQETQYF
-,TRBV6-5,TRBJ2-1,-,TGTGCCAGCAGACGCCAGCCGGACATCTACAATGAGCAGTTCTTC,CASRRQPDIYNEQFF
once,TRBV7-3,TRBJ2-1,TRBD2,TGTGCCAGCAGCTTAGGGCCGACTAGCGGGGGATACAATGAGCAGTTCTTC,CASSLGPTSGGYNEQFF